This TCR beta chain was captured in a study of T-cell memory formation after mild COVID-19. CDR1 and CDR2 (germline): SGHDN, FVKESK. The V segment lost 5 bases and the J segment 10 bases; nucleotides outside the gene matches: 15. The CDR3 sequence is 15 residues long. Concerning this clonotype: The target antigen is unknown.

TCRdb re-called the 5' RACE reads through MiXCR, storing one row per CDR3 protein. The top ten hold approximately 23% of the sample, which has under 300,000 distinct CDR3 sequences, 8% to 9% seen once. Study outcomes and limitations: Second-wave clones that peaked on day 37 lacked confirmed SARS-CoV-2 specificity. Some SARS-CoV-2-responding clones were already detected in memory before infection.

The chain recombines TRBV14 with TRBJ2-3, with TRBD1 identical over 7 bases. What was sequenced was PBMCs or a T cell subset sorted from them (not recorded which). The receptor was isolated from a man younger than 30 who had mild COVID-19 (a few samples of this study predate the infection). Cell type and time point are not known. In DNA form, the CDR3 reads TGTGCCAGCAGCAACTTGGGACAGCGGATCGGGGCGCAGTATTTT. Translation: CASSNLGQRIGAQYF.